One T cell receptor beta chain is described in this entry. This sample is part of a study of blood T cells in healthy people across ages. It was with a sample-barcoded 5' primer and a J-beta primer mix that a second PCR of roughly 7 to 12 cycles was run. In TCRdb, the 5' RACE reads were re-called with MiXCR into one record per CDR3 protein. The sample includes 1.5 million to 2 million distinct CDR3 sequences, roughly 30% of them seen just once. From germline, CDR1 is SGHTA and CDR2 FQGNSA. The CDR3 spans 16 residues. The trim removed 0 bases at V and 4 bases at J, leaving 5 bases unmatched. The chain links TRBV7-2 to TRBJ1-2; 10 bases are a match to TRBD1. The material sequenced was blood. The source is a woman in her 30s in good health. The CDR3 DNA reads as TGTGCCAGCAGCTTAGCGGTGACAGGGGGCGGCTATGGCTACACCTTC. Translation: CASSLAVTGGGYGYTF.